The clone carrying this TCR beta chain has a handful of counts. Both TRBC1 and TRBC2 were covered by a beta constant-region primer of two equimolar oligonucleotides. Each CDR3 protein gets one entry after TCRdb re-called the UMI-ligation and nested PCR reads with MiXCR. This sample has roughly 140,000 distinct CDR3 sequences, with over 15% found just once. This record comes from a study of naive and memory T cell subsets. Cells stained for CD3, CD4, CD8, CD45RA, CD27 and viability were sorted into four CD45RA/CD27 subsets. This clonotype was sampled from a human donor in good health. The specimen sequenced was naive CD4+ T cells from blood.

The CDR3, as DNA: TGTGCTAGTGGTATGGGACTAGCGAGAGAGACCCAGTACTTC. Protein: CASGMGLARETQYF. This chain joins TRBV12-5 and TRBJ2-5, with 10 positions matching TRBD2. V lost 5 bases to trimming and J lost 4 bases; unmatched junction nucleotides: 4. This CDR3 is built from 14 residues. Germline V gene data show CDR1 as LGHNT and CDR2 as FRNRAP. The whole variable domain, filled in from reference TRBV12-5 and TRBJ2-5, reads DARVTQTPRHKVTEMGQEVTMRCQPILGHNTVFWYRQTMMQGLELLAYFRNRAPLDDSGMPKDRFSAEMPDATLATLKIQPSEPRDSAVYFCASGMGLARETQYFGPGTRLLVL.